This T cell receptor beta chain was observed in a study of blood T cell repertoires in COVID-19. Study background: Samples of COVID-19 (acute and convalescent) were obtained from the United States, Italy and Spain.

Recruited during active infection, patients (from Seattle) were subsequently followed longitudinally. The data were produced by immunoSEQ multiplex PCR, yet TCRdb's version contains in-frame clones alone and is incomplete. Of under 200,000 clones in the sample, roughly 81% are singletons; the top ten hold roughly 8.3%. CDR1 and CDR2 from the germline V gene are MNHEY and SVGAGI. The germline V and J ends were trimmed by 7 bases and 1 base, with 10 bases remaining between them. This CDR3 comprises 13 residues. Sequenced material: peripheral blood. This sequence was found in a woman aged 55-69 years with COVID-19, enrolled during active disease. The rearrangement uses TRBV6-5 and TRBJ1-1; weak D call: TRBD1 (5 bases). The CDR3 bases are TGTGCCAGCACAGGGCCTGAGAACACTGAAGCTTTCTTT. Translation gives CASTGPENTEAFF.